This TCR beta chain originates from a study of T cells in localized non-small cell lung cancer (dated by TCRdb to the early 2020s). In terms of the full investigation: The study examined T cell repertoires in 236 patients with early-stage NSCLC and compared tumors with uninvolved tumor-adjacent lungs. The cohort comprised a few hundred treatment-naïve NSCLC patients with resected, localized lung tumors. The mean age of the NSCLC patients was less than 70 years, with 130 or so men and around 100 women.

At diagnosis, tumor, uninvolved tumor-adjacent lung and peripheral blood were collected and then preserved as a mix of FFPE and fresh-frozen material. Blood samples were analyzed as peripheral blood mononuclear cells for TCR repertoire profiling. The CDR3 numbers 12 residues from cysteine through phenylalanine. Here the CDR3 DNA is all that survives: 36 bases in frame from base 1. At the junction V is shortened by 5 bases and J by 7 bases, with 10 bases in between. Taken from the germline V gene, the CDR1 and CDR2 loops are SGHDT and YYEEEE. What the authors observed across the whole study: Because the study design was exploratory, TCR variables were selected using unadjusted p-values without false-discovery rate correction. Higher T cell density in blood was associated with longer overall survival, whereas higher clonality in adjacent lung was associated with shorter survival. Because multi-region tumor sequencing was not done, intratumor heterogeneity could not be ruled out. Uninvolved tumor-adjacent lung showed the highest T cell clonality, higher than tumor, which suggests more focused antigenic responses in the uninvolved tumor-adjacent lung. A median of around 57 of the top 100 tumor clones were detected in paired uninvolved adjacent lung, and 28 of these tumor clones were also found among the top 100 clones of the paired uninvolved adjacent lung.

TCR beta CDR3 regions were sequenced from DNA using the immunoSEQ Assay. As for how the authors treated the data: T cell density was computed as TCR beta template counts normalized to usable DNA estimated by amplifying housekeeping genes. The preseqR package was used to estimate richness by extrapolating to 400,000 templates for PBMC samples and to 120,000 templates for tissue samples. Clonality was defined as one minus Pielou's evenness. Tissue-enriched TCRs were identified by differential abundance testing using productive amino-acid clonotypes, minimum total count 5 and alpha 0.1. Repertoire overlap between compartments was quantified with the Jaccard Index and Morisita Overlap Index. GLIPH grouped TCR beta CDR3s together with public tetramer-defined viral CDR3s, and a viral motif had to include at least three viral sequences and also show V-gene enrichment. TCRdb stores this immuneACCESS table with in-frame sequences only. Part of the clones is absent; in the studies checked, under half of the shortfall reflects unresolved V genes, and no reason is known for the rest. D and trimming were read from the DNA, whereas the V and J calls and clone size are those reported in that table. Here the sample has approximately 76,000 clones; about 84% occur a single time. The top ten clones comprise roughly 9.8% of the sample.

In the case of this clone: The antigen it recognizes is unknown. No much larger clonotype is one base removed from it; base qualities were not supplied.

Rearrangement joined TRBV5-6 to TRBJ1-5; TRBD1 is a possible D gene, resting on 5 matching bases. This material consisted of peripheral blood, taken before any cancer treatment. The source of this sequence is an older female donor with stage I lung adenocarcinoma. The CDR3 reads CASSSPGQPQHF. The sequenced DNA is TGTGCCAGCAGTTCGCCAGGGCAGCCCCAGCATTTT.